The present T cell receptor (beta chain) was sequenced within a study of shared clonotypes between healthy human individuals. Study details: In total, the donors were two women and three men aged 18 to 49. Per donor, CD8 memory used one plate, CD8 naive used two, CD4 memory used three and CD4 naive used three.

The run depth of the assay was deep. In replicate PCRs of sorted subsets, around 0.2 ug DNA, approximately 28,000 T cell genomes, was used. TCRdb keeps only in-frame clones here, not all; method: immunoSEQ multiplex PCR. The sample has roughly 1.4 million clones, 98% to 99% seen once. This CDR3 has 15 amino acids. From germline, CDR1 is MDHEN and CDR2 SYDVKM. V lost 7 bases, J lost 1 base, and 11 bases lay in between. V is TRBV28 and J is TRBJ2-6; D is unresolved. What was sequenced was naive CD4+ T cells sorted from blood. Subset specified: CD45RA+ positively selected. The sequence came from a man aged 25-40 years in good health. CDR3 nucleotides: TGTGCCAGCACCCTTACCGGTTCTGGGGCCAACGTCCTGACTTTC. Translated, it gives CASTLTGSGANVLTF.